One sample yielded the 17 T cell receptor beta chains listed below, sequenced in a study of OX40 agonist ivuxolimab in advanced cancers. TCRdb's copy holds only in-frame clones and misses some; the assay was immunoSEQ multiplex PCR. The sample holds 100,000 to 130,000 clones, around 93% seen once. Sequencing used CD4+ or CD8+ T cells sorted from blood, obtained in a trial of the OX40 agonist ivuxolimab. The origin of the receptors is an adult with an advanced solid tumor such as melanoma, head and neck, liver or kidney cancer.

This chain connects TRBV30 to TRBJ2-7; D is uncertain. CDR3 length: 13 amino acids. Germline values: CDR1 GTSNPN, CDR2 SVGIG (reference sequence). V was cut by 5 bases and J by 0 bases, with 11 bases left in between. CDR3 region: CAWAPQSSYEQYF. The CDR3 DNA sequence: TGTGCCTGGGCTCCTCAGAGCTCCTACGAGCAGTACTTC.

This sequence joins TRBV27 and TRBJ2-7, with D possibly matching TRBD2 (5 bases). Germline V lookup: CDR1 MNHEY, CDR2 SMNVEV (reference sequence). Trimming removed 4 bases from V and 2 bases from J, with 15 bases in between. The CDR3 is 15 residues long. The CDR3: CASSSRNLEAYEQYF. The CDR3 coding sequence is TGTGCCAGCAGTTCTCGGAATCTGGAGGCCTACGAGCAGTACTTC.

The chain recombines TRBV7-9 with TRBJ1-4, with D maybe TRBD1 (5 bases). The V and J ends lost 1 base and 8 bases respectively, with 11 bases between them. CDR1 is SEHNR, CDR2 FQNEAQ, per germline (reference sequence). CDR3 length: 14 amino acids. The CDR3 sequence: CASSLGAGKEKLFF. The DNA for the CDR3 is TGTGCCAGCAGCTTAGGGGCAGGGAAGGAAAAACTGTTTTTT.

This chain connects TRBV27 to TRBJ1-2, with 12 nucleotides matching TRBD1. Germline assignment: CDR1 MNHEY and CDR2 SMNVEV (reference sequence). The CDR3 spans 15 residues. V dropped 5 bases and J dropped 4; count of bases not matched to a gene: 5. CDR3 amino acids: CASSPGQGAVYGYTF. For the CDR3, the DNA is TGTGCCAGCAGTCCGGGACAGGGGGCTGTCTATGGCTACACCTTC.

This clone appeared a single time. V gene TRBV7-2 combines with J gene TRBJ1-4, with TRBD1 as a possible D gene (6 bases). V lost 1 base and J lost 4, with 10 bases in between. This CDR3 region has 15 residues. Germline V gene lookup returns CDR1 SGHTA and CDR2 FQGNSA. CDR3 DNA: TGTGCCAGCAGCTTAGGGACAGCGAGTAATGAAAAACTGTTTTTT. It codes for CASSLGTASNEKLFF.

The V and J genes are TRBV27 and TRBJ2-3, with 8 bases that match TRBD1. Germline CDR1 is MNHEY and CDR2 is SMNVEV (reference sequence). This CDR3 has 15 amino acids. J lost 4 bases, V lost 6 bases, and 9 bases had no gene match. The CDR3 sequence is CASRRGQGASDTQYF. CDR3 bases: TGTGCCAGCAGGAGAGGTCAGGGGGCCTCAGATACGCAGTATTTT.

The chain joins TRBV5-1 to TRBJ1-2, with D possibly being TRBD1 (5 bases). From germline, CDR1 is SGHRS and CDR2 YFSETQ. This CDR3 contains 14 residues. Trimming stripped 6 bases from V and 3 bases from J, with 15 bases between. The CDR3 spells CASTLSGRDYGYTF. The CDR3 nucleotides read TGCGCCAGCACCCTTTCAGGGAGGGACTATGGCTACACCTTC.

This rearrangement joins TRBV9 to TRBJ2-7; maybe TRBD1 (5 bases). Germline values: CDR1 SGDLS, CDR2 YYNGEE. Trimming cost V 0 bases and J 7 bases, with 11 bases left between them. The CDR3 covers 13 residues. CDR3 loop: CASSVGMGPEQYF. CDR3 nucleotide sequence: TGTGCCAGCAGCGTAGGAATGGGGCCAGAGCAGTACTTC.

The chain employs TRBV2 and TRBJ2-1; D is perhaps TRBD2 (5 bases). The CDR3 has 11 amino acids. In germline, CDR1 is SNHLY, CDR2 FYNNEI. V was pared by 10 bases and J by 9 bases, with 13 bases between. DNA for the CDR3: TGTGCCACGAGCCGCGGAGGTGAGCAGTTCTTC. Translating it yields CATSRGGEQFF.

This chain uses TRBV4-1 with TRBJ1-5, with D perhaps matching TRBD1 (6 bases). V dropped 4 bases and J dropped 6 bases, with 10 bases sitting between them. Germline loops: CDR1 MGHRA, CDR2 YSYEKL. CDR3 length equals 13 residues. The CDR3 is CASSRQGSQPQHF. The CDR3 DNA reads TGCGCCAGCAGCCGGCAGGGGTCTCAGCCCCAGCATTTT.

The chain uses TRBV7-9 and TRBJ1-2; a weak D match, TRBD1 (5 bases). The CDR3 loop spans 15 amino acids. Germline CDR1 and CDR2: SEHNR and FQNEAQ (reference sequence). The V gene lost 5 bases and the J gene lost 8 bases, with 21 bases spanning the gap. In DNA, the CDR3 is TGTGCCAGCAGCCAGACCTCCCAGGGTATGCAGGGCTACACCTTC. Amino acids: CASSQTSQGMQGYTF.

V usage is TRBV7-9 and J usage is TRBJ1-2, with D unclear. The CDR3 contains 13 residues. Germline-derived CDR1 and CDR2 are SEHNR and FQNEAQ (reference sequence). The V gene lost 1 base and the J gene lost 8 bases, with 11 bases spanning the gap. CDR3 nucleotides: TGTGCCAGCAGCTTAGGAGGGTCGTACGGCTACACCTTC. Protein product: CASSLGGSYGYTF.

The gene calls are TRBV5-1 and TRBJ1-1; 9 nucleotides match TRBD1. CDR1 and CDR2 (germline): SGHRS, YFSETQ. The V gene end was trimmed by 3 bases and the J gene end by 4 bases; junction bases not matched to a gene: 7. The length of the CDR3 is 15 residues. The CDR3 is CASSSGQGGVTEAFF. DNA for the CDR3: TGCGCCAGCAGCTCGGGACAGGGAGGAGTCACTGAAGCTTTCTTT.

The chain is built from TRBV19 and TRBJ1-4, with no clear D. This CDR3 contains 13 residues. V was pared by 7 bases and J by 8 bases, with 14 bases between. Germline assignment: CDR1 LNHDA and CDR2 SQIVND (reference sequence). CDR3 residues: CASTIMSGEKLFF. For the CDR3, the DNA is TGTGCCAGTACCATCATGAGCGGGGAAAAACTGTTTTTT. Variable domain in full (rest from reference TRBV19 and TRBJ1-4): DGGITQSPKYLFRKEGQNVTLSCEQNLNHDAMYWYRQDPGQGLRLIYYSQIVNDFQKGDIAEGYSVSREKKESFPLTVTSAQKNPTAFYLCASTIMSGEKLFFGSGTQLSVL.

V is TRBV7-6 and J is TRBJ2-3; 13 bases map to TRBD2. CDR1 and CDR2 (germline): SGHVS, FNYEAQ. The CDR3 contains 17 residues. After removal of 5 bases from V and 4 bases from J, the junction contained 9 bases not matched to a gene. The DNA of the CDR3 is TGTGCCAGCAGCCAACTAGCGGGGGGGCCGGTCGCAGATACGCAGTATTTT. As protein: CASSQLAGGPVADTQYF.

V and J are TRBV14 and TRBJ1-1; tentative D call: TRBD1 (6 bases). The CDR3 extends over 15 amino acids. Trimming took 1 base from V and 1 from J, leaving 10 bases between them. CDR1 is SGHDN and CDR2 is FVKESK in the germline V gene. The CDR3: CASSQVPGANTEAFF. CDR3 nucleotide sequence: TGTGCCAGCAGCCAAGTTCCAGGGGCGAACACTGAAGCTTTCTTT.

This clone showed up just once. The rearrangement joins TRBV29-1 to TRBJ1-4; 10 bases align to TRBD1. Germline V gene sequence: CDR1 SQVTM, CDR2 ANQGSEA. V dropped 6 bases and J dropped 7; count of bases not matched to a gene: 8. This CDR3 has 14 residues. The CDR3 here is CSVLPGQGREKLFF. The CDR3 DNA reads TGCAGCGTCCTGCCGGGACAGGGGCGTGAAAAACTGTTTTTT.